This T cell receptor beta chain was sequenced in a study of blood T cells in healthy people across ages. Study results and limitations: Both higher diversity and more naive CD4+ cells marked long-lived donors when set against aged donors.

Each of the donors had 9 to 10 milliliters of peripheral blood drawn into EDTA-treated Vacutainer tubes. The CDR3 consists of 17 residues. Looked up from germline, CDR1 is SGHTA and CDR2 is FQGNSA. Alongside a J-beta primer mix, a sample-barcoded 5' primer served in a second PCR lasting about 7 to 12 cycles. TCRdb fed the 5' RACE reads into MiXCR, producing one record per CDR3 protein. The sample gives 750,000 to 1,000,000 distinct CDR3 sequences, 25% to 30% of which show up once; about 9.4% is in the top ten. This clonotype was counted a few times. Antigen: not known. At one of its ends the junction is not consistent with the germline gene, which may arise from a read error. The sample was also reused in another study, on T cells of mothers and their children. That study reports: Nine systemically healthy Caucasian donors: three mothers, six children. Sequencing returned over 10 million TCR beta CDR3 reads per mother and 3 million to 3.5 million per child.

This chain uses TRBV7-2 with TRBJ2-3; 13 nucleotides agree with TRBD2. Sequenced input: blood. The TCR originated in a woman aged 40 to 49 in good health. The CDR3 protein is CVSSFRQGLAGRGAQYF. CDR3 nucleotides: TGTGTCAGCAGCTTCCGTCAGGGACTAGCGGGGCGGGGAGCGCAGTATTTT.